This T cell receptor beta chain is drawn from a study of T cell clonotyping in hematopoietic cell transplantation. Study summary: Recipient samples before transplant were obtained post-cytoreduction. Notes on the study in general: Recipient TCR diversity dropped after transplant; expanded clonotypes rose from day 30 to 180.

Assay used: immunoSEQ multiplex PCR; TCRdb lists only in-frame clones, some missing. This table holds about 80,000 clones, almost 97% found once. With respect to this clone: Its specificity is unknown.

Germline CDR1 MDHEN, CDR2 SYDVKM. V was shortened by 6 bases and J by 9 bases, with 14 bases between the two germline ends. The CDR3 is 12 amino acids. The time point is: recipient sample about 28 days before transplant, after cytoreduction. Recipient blood drawn about 28 days pretransplant and days 30, 100, 180 after. The source material was peripheral blood mononuclear cells, sampled before stem cell transplant. The V call is TRBV28, the J call TRBJ2-5, with D perhaps being TRBD1 or TRBD2 (5 bases each). The TCR was taken from a woman aged 45 to 65 with acute myeloid leukemia. Some clones in this sample may be carry-over from other donors' samples. DNA of the CDR3: TGTGCCAGCAGCAGGGACGGCGAGCCCCAGTACTTC. It yields the protein CASSRDGEPQYF.